This T cell receptor (beta chain) was sequenced for a study of beta chain features in type 1 diabetes. This clone has a handful of counts. The antigen is not known. Every bit of the isolated RNA underwent reverse transcription, so sequencing read expressed TCRB transcripts. TCRdb's table, derived via immunoSEQ multiplex PCR, lists solely in-frame clones and lacks some. The sample has roughly 150,000 clones, 10% seen once. Notes on the study in general: Whether TCRB rearrangement is influenced by HLA type was left unresolved in this analysis. In all four CD4+ subsets, TCRB CDR3 length was significantly, moderately reduced in type 1 diabetes.

Trimming removed 4 bases from V and 5 bases from J; junction bases left unmatched: 13. Germline CDR1 is SEHNR and CDR2 is FQNEAQ (reference sequence). CDR3 size: 16 residues. This sequence was found in a man under 40 with type 1 diabetes. V is TRBV7-9 and J is TRBJ2-5; TRBD2 matches at 7 bases. The sample was central memory CD4+ T cells from blood. CDR3 sequence: CASSSPGLGRSETQYF. DNA of the CDR3: TGTGCCAGCAGCTCCCCCGGACTAGGGAGGAGCGAGACCCAGTACTTC.